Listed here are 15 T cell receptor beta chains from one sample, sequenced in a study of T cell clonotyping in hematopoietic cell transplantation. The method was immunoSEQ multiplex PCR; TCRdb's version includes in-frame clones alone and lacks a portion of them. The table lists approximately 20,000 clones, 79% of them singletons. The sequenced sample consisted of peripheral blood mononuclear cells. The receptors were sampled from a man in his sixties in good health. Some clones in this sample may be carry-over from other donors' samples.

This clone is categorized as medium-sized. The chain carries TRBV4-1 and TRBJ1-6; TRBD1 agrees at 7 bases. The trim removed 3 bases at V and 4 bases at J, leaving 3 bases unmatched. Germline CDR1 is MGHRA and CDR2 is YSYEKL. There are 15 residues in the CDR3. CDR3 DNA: TGCGCCAGCAGCCAGCCGGGACAGTATAATTCACCCCTCCACTTT. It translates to CASSQPGQYNSPLHF.

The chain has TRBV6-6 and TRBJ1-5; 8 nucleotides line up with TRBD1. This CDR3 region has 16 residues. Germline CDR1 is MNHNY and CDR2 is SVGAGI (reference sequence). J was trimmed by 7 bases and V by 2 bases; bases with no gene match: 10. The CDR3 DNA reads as TGTGCCAGCAGTTACCTCCACGACAGGGGTAGACAGCCCCAGCATTTT. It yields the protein CASSYLHDRGRQPQHF.

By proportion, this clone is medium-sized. The CDR3 DNA is TGTGCCAGCAGCGAGTCTGGGGCCAACGTCCTGACTTTC. Protein sequence: CASSESGANVLTF. V and J are TRBV6-4 and TRBJ2-6; D uncertain. This CDR3 region has 13 residues. The germline V and J ends were trimmed by 6 bases and 1 base, with 4 bases remaining between them. Per germline, CDR1 MRHNA and CDR2 SNTAGT.

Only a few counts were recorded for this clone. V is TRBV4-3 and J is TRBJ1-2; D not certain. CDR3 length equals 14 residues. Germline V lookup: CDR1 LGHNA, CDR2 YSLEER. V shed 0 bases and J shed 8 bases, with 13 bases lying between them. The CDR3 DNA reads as TGCGCCAGCAGCCAAGACCATCGGGGAGAGGGCTACACCTTC. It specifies CASSQDHRGEGYTF.

DNA of the CDR3: TGCGCCAGCAGCTTGTCTACAGGCGGCAACGAGCAGTACTTC. It codes for CASSLSTGGNEQYF. V gene TRBV5-1 combines with J gene TRBJ2-7; weak D call: TRBD1 (5 bases). The CDR3 runs 14 residues. CDR1 SGHRS and CDR2 YFSETQ come from the germline V gene. V lost 1 base and J 5 bases, leaving 13 bases between the germline ends.

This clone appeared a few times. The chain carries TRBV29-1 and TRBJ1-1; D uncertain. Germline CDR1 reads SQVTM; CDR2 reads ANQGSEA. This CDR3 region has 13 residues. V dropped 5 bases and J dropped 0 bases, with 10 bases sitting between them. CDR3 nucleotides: TGCAGCGTTCGAAAAGAGCTGAACACTGAAGCTTTCTTT. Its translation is CSVRKELNTEAFF.

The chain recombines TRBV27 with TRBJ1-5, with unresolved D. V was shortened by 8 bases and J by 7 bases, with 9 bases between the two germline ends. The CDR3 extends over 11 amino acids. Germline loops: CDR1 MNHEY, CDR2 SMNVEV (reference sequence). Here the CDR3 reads CASGRDQPQHF. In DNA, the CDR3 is TGTGCCAGCGGACGCGACCAGCCCCAGCATTTT.

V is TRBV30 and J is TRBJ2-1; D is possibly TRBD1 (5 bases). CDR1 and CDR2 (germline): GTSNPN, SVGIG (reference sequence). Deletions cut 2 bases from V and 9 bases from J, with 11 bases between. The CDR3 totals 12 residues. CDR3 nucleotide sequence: TGTGCCTGGAGTCCTAGGGGCAGTGAGCAGTTCTTC. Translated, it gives CAWSPRGSEQFF.

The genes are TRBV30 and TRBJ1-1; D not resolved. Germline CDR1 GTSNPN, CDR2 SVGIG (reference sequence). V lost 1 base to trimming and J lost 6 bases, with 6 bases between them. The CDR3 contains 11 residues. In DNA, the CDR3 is TGTGCCTGGAGTGCACTCGCTGAAGCTTTCTTT. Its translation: CAWSALAEAFF.

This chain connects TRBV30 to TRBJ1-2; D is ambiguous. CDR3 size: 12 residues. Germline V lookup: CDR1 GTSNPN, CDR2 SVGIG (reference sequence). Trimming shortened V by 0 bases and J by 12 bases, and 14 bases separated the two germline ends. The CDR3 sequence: CAWSVNGALHTF. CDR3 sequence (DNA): TGTGCCTGGAGTGTAAACGGAGCCCTTCACACCTTC.

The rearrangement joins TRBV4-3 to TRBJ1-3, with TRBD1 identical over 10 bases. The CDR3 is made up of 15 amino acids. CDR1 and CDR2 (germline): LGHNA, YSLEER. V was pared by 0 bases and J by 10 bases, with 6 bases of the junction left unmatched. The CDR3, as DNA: TGCGCCAGCAGCCAAGAGGCAGGACAGGGGGGGACCATATATTTT. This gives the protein CASSQEAGQGGTIYF.

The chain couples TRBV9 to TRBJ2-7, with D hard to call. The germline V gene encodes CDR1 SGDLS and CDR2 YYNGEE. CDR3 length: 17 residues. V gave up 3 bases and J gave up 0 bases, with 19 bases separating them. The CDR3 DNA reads TGTGCCAGCAGCGCCCGCATGGGCGACCGAAACTCCTACGAGCAGTACTTC. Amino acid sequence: CASSARMGDRNSYEQYF.

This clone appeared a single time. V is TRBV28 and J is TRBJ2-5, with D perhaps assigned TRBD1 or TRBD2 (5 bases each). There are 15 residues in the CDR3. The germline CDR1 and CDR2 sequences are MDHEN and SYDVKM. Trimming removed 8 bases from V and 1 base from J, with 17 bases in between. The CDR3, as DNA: TGTGCCAGCGGCCCCGGGACCGAAGGCCAAGAGACCCAGTACTTC. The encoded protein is CASGPGTEGQETQYF.

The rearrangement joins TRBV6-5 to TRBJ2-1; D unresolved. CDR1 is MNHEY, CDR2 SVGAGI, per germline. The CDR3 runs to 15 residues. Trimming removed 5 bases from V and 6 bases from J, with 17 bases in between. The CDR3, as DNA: TGTGCCAGCAGTCGAGTTCGGTGGGGAACCAATGAGCAGTTCTTC. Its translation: CASSRVRWGTNEQFF.

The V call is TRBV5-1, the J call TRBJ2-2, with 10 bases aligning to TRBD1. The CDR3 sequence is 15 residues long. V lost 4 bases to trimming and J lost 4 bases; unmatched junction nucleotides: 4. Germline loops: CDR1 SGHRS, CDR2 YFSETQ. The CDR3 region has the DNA TGCGCCAGCAGCAAGGACAGGGGGGGCACCGGGGAGCTGTTTTTT. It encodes CASSKDRGGTGELFF.